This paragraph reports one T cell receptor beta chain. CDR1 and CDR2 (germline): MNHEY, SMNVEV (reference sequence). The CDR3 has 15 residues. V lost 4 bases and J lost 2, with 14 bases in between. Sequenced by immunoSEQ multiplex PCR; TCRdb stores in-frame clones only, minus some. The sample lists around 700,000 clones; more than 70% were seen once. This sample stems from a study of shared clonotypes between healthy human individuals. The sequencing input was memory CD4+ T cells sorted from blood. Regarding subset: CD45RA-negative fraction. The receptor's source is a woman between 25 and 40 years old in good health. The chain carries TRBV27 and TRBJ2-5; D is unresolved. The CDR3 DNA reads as TGTGCCAGCAGTTCAGTACGGGTTAGACAAGAGACCCAGTACTTC. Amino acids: CASSSVRVRQETQYF.